The TCR beta chain under discussion was sequenced for a study of PD-L1 blockade in urothelial cancer. About the research overall: Patients, treated from about 2014 onward, received atezolizumab 1,200 mg intravenously every 3 weeks. Twenty-five of the 29 patients were men with bladder-origin urothelial cancer. Blood yielded a median of approximately 130,000 T cells per sample. Study findings and constraints: Prediction of better survival came from below-median pretreatment blood TCR clonality.

With 6 bases clipped from V and 7 bases from J, the junction kept 12 bases outside the gene matches. Looked up from germline, CDR1 is ENHRY and CDR2 is SYGVKD. The CDR3 contains 16 residues. Concerning this clone itself: Antigen: not known.

TCRdb keeps only in-frame clones here, not all; method: immunoSEQ multiplex PCR. The sample shows around 100,000 clones, roughly nine tenths of them seen only once. The chain links TRBV10-3 to TRBJ2-1; TRBD2 matches 10 bases. This specimen consisted of PBMCs, obtained around atezolizumab (anti-PD-L1) treatment. This sequence originates from a woman of 80 years or more with urothelial cancer. CDR3 sequence (DNA): TGTGCCATCAGCTCTAGCGGGAGCGGTTTACGTAATGAGCAGTTCTTC. This codes for CAISSSGSGLRNEQFF.